The rows below give T cell receptor beta chains drawn from one sample of a study of blood T cell repertoires in COVID-19. Data came from immunoSEQ multiplex PCR; TCRdb stores just in-frame clones and leaves some out. This sample yields about 170,000 clones, of which roughly 83% are seen a single time; 4.4% belongs to the top ten. Sequencing used PBMCs or T cells enriched from blood (not recorded which). Every receptor here comes from a woman in her forties or fifties who had recovered from COVID-19. Each CDR3 is given with its conserved first and last residue. A D gene is named only where the DNA matches it firmly. Size tells how often a clone was seen (once, few, many) or the class of an expanded clone, and some rows leave it out.

j_gene | abundance | v_gene | d_gene | CDR3nt | CDR3aa
TRBJ1-4 | . | TRBV5-1 | TRBD1 | TGCGCCAGCAGCTTGGCCCCGGGACAGCCCCAGTCCCCGATAAAAAATGAAAAACTGTTTTTT | CASSLAPGQPQSPIKNEKLFF
TRBJ1-1 | . | TRBV9 | . | TGTGCCAGCAGCGTGGGCGTCGGCACTGAAGCTTTCTTT | CASSVGVGTEAFF
TRBJ2-1 | . | TRBV2 | TRBD2 | TGTGCCAGCCTCAGTAGCGGGTCCCCCAATGAGCAGTTCTTC | CASLSSGSPNEQFF
TRBJ1-1 | few | TRBV29-1 | . | TGCGGGGCACAGATCAACACTGAAGCTTTCTTT | CGAQINTEAFF
TRBJ1-5 | once | TRBV15 | TRBD1 | TGTGCCACCAGCCGGACAGGTGGGGGCAATCAGCCCCAGCATTTT | CATSRTGGGNQPQHF
TRBJ2-5 | . | TRBV13 | . | TGTGCCAGCAGCCCAGAAGTACAGGGCCAAGAGACCCAGTACTTC | CASSPEVQGQETQYF
TRBJ1-5 | . | TRBV18 | TRBD1 | TGTGCCAGCTCACCACCCACGACGACAGGGCTGCAGCCCCAGCATTTT | CASSPPTTTGLQPQHF
TRBJ1-2 | . | TRBV30 | . | TGTGCCTGGGGGGGGAGGGCCAACTATGGCTACACCTTC | CAWGGRANYGYTF
TRBJ1-2 | . | TRBV28 | . | TGTGCCAGCAGCTCAGGCTATGGCTACACCTTC | CASSSGYGYTF
TRBJ2-3 | . | TRBV10-3 | TRBD2 | TGTGCCATCAGTCCACTAGCGGGGGTTACAGATACGCAGTATTTT | CAISPLAGVTDTQYF
TRBJ2-1 | once | TRBV7-2 | . | TGTGCCAGCAGCTTCGCTAGCCACAATGAGCAGTTCTTC | CASSFASHNEQFF
TRBJ1-4 | . | TRBV7-2 | . | TGTGCCAGCACCTCTTCCTTGGCGGGTAATGAAAAACTGTTTTTT | CASTSSLAGNEKLFF
TRBJ2-2 | . | TRBV15 | . | TGTGCCACCCGGAAACTAAGTAACACCGGGGAGCTGTTTTTT | CATRKLSNTGELFF
TRBJ1-5 | . | TRBV7-2 | . | TGTGCCAGCAGCCCTTCCCGGGGTATCAATCAGCCCCAGCATTTT | CASSPSRGINQPQHF
TRBJ1-2 | . | TRBV3-1/TRBV3-2 | . | TGTGCCAGCAGCCCGGGGGTTCGATATGGCTACACCTTC | CASSPGVRYGYTF
TRBJ1-4 | . | TRBV4-3 | TRBD1 | TGCGCCAGCAGCCAAGGAGACAGGGGTGGTGAAAAACTGTTTTTT | CASSQGDRGGEKLFF
TRBJ1-2 | . | TRBV14 | . | TGTGCCAGCAGCCAAGTAACTAACTATGGCTACACCTTC | CASSQVTNYGYTF
TRBJ1-5 | . | TRBV27 | TRBD1 | TGTGCCAGCAGTTGGACAGGGGGCGCCGGCAATCAGCCCCAGCATTTT | CASSWTGGAGNQPQHF
TRBJ2-1 | few | TRBV18 | . | TGTGCCAGCTCACCAAGGCAGGGTGCCTACAATGAGCAGTTCTTC | CASSPRQGAYNEQFF
TRBJ2-1 | . | TRBV7-2 | TRBD2 | TGTGCCAGCAGCCTAACTAGCGGGAGTTTGAATGAGCAGTTCTTC | CASSLTSGSLNEQFF
TRBJ1-5 | . | TRBV18 | . | TGTGCCAGCTCACCTTCCGGGAGAAATCAGCCCCAGCATTTT | CASSPSGRNQPQHF
TRBJ2-2 | . | TRBV5-6 | . | TGTGCCAGCAGCCCCTCGGTAGGGGAGCTGTTTTTT | CASSPSVGELFF
TRBJ2-2 | once | TRBV6-4 | . | TGTGCCAGCAGAGACAGTATAGCGAACACCGGGGAGCTGTTTTTT | CASRDSIANTGELFF
TRBJ1-2 | . | TRBV6-5 | TRBD1 | TGTGCCAGCAGTTCACGGACAGGGTATGGTAACTATGGCTACACCTTC | CASSSRTGYGNYGYTF
TRBJ2-3 | few | TRBV9 | TRBD1 | TGTGCCAGCAGCGCGGACAGGCTCCCCACAGATACGCAGTATTTT | CASSADRLPTDTQYF
TRBJ1-1 | . | TRBV4-3 | . | TGCGCCAGCACGCCAATGTTAACAGGGCGCACTGAAGCTTTCTTT | CASTPMLTGRTEAFF
TRBJ2-5 | . | TRBV24-1 | TRBD1 | TGTGCCACCACCTGGGACAGCCAAGAGACCCAGTACTTC | CATTWDSQETQYF
TRBJ1-6 | . | TRBV27 | TRBD1 | TGTGCCAGCAGTTCCACCGGGACAGGGGTGCGACCCCTCCACTTT | CASSSTGTGVRPLHF
TRBJ2-2 | . | TRBV30 | TRBD2 | TGTGCCTGGAGTCTTTGGACTAGCGGGGGGGTGGACCCGAATTCTGAGCTGTTTTTT | CAWSLWTSGGVDPNSELFF